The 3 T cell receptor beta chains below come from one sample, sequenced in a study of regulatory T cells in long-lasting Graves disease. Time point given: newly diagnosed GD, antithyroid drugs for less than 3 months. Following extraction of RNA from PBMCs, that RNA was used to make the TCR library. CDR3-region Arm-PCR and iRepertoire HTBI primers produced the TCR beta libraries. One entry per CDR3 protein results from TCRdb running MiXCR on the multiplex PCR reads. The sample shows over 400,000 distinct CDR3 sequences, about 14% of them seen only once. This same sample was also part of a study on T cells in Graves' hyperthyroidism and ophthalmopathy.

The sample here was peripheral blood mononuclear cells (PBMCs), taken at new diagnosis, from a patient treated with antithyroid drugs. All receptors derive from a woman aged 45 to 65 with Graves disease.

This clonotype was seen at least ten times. CDR3 DNA: TGTGCCAGCAGCCCGACAGGACCTAGCACAGATACGCAGTATTTT. This sequence encodes CASSPTGPSTDTQYF. This chain connects TRBV7-3 to TRBJ2-3; D may be TRBD1 (6 bases). There are 15 residues in the CDR3. V shed 5 bases and J shed 0 bases, with 12 bases lying between them. Germline lookup yields CDR1 SGHTA and CDR2 FQGTGA.

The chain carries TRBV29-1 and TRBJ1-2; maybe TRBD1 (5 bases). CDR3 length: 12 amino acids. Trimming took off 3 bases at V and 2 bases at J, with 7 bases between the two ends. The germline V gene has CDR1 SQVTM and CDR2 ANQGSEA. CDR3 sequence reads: CSVDKGNYGYTF. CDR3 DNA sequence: TGCAGCGTTGACAAGGGGAACTATGGCTACACCTTC.

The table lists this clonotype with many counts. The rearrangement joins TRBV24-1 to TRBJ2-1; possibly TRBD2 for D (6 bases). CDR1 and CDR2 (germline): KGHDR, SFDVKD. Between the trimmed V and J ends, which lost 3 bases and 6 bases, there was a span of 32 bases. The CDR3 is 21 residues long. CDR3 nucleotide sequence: TGTGCCACCAGTGATGGCCGCATGACGGGAGTCCCGGTTCTACACATCAATGAGCAGTTCTTC. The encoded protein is CATSDGRMTGVPVLHINEQFF.